This T cell receptor beta chain was identified in a study of OX40 agonist ivuxolimab in advanced cancers. Findings and caveats of the study: Clonal expansion from baseline to week 6 occurred in both CD4+ and CD8+ T cells.

Notes on this clone: Its cognate antigen is unknown.

The protocol was immunoSEQ multiplex PCR, while the TCRdb copy is restricted to in-frame clones and leaves out a portion. The table records about 15,000 clones, more than 75% of them present only once. V gave up 5 bases and J gave up 8 bases, with 13 bases separating them. Germline CDR1 and CDR2: MDHEN and SYDVKM. CDR3 length: 14 residues. This clonotype was obtained from an adult with an advanced solid tumor such as melanoma, head and neck, liver or kidney cancer. The rearrangement links TRBV28 to TRBJ1-6, with D uncertain. Specimen: CD4+ or CD8+ T cells sorted from blood, collected in a trial of the OX40 agonist ivuxolimab. The CDR3 coding sequence is TGTGCCAGCAGTCTAGCCCGGGATGATTCACCCCTCCACTTT. Translating gives CASSLARDDSPLHF.